The rows below give T cell receptor beta chains drawn from one sample of a study of blood T cell repertoires in COVID-19. This table comes from immunoSEQ multiplex PCR, and its TCRdb copy is limited to in-frame clones, with some not included. The table records over 90,000 clones, around 90% of them present only once. The specimen was peripheral blood. These receptors all come from a man between 18 and 29 years old with acute or convalescent COVID-19. Both conserved end residues are part of each CDR3. A D gene is named only where the DNA matches it firmly. The size entry is marked missing in some rows and otherwise reads once, few, many or a size class.

>15|TRBV2|-|TRBJ2-2|TRBD2
CASSEKRELGGELFF
TGTGCCAGCAGTGAGAAGCGGGAGCTGGGCGGGGAGCTGTTTTTT
>15|TRBV4-1|-|TRBJ2-7|-
CASSPQGGNRYEQYF
TGCGCCAGCAGCCCCCAAGGGGGTAATCGGTACGAGCAGTACTTC
>16|TRBV6-1|-|TRBJ1-1|TRBD1
CASSVPGQKMNTEAFF
TGTGCCAGCAGTGTCCCGGGACAGAAGATGAACACTGAAGCTTTCTTT
>14|TRBV2|once|TRBJ1-1|-
CASREGRGETEAFF
TGTGCCAGCAGGGAGGGCCGGGGGGAGACTGAAGCTTTCTTT
>16|TRBV27|-|TRBJ1-5|-
CASSLLGGNGNQPQHF
TGTGCCAGCAGTTTATTAGGGGGTAATGGTAATCAGCCCCAGCATTTT
>14|TRBV6-5|-|TRBJ1-5|TRBD1
CASSPTGVNQPQHF
TGTGCCAGCAGTCCAACAGGGGTCAATCAGCCCCAGCATTTT
>16|TRBV6-6|-|TRBJ2-3|-
CASSPHSRFGTDTQYF
TGTGCCAGCAGTCCACATTCTAGATTTGGAACAGATACGCAGTATTTT
>15|TRBV19|-|TRBJ2-3|-
CASSIELGETDTQYF
TGTGCCAGTAGTATCGAACTAGGCGAAACAGATACGCAGTATTTT
>14|TRBV4-1|-|TRBJ2-5|TRBD1
CASSLSGQPETQYF
TGCGCCAGCAGCCTCTCGGGACAGCCAGAGACCCAGTACTTC
>13|TRBV5-5|-|TRBJ1-2|-
CASSLEQGYGYTF
TGTGCCAGCAGCTTGGAACAGGGCTATGGCTACACCTTC
>17|TRBV5-6|-|TRBJ1-2|TRBD1
CASTPGGQGKISYGYTF
TGTGCCAGCACCCCGGGGGGACAGGGGAAAATAAGCTATGGCTACACCTTC
>14|TRBV29-1|-|TRBJ1-2|-
CSVEVYGIGYGYTF
TGCAGCGTTGAGGTGTATGGTATCGGCTATGGCTACACCTTC
>18|TRBV27|-|TRBJ2-3|TRBD2
CASSPPPRTSDPTDTQYF
TGTGCCAGCAGTCCCCCACCCAGAACTAGCGACCCCACAGATACGCAGTATTTT
>17|TRBV19|-|TRBJ2-3|TRBD2
CASSIPPGTKITDTQYF
TGTGCCAGTAGTATCCCGCCCGGGACTAAGATCACAGATACGCAGTATTTT
>14|TRBV3-1/TRBV3-2|-|TRBJ1-5|-
CASSQERALGPQHF
TGTGCCAGCAGCCAAGAGAGGGCGTTGGGGCCCCAGCATTTT
>17|TRBV5-8|once|TRBJ2-2|TRBD2
CASSLIPSGQKDGELFF
TGTGCCAGCAGCTTGATCCCTAGCGGACAAAAAGACGGGGAGCTGTTTTTT
>14|TRBV5-1|-|TRBJ1-1|-
CASSLESLRGLAFF
TGCGCCAGCAGCTTGGAGTCTTTGCGAGGGCTAGCTTTCTTT
>14|TRBV10-3|-|TRBJ1-3|-
CAIRQGSGGNTIYF
TGTGCCATCAGACAGGGCTCGGGGGGAAACACCATATATTTT
>18|TRBV25-1|-|TRBJ1-6|-
CASSEGPAGVWYNSPLHF
TGTGCCAGCAGTGAGGGGCCCGCAGGGGTATGGTATAATTCACCCCTCCACTTT
>15|TRBV27|-|TRBJ1-4|TRBD1
CASSPGTATNEKLFF
TGTGCCAGCAGTCCTGGGACAGCAACTAATGAAAAACTGTTTTTT
>14|TRBV29-1|-|TRBJ1-1|TRBD1
CSVATGRLNTEAFF
TGCAGCGTTGCGACAGGGCGCCTAAACACTGAAGCTTTCTTT
>14|TRBV12-1|-|TRBJ1-1|-
CASSFRQGLPEAFF
TGTGCCAGCAGCTTCAGACAGGGGTTGCCTGAAGCTTTCTTT
>18|TRBV7-2|few|TRBJ2-1|TRBD2
CASIPSPTSGGGGYEQFF
TGTGCCAGCATTCCTTCTCCGACTAGCGGGGGGGGCGGCTATGAGCAGTTCTTC
>14|TRBV18|-|TRBJ2-2|-
CASSREGNTGELFF
TGTGCCAGCTCACGTGAGGGGAACACCGGGGAGCTGTTTTTT
>13|TRBV7-7|-|TRBJ1-3|-
CASSRDTGNTIYF
TGTGCCAGCAGCCGCGACACTGGAAACACCATATATTTT
>15|TRBV9|-|TRBJ1-2|-
CASSVGGDSNYGYTF
TGTGCCAGCAGCGTAGGCGGAGATTCTAACTATGGCTACACCTTC
>15|TRBV2|-|TRBJ1-5|-
CASRTGSNSNQPQHF
TGTGCCAGCAGAACGGGAAGTAATAGCAATCAGCCCCAGCATTTT
>18|TRBV11-2|-|TRBJ2-1|TRBD1
CASSLDGIRTGPYNEQFF
TGTGCCAGCAGCTTAGATGGTATTCGGACAGGGCCCTACAATGAGCAGTTCTTC
>17|TRBV7-9|-|TRBJ2-5|-
CASSLGRQALYQETQYF
TGTGCCAGCAGCCTGGGGCGTCAGGCCTTGTACCAAGAGACCCAGTACTTC
>16|TRBV19|-|TRBJ1-1|-
CASRTKTRGTNTEAFF
TGTGCCAGTAGGACGAAGACCAGGGGCACGAACACTGAAGCTTTCTTT
>15|TRBV24-1|-|TRBJ2-1|TRBD1
CATSDFRQGINEQFF
TGTGCCACCAGTGATTTCCGACAGGGAATTAATGAGCAGTTCTTC
>14|TRBV5-1|-|TRBJ1-2|TRBD1
CASSLQDREDGYTF
TGCGCCAGCAGCCTACAGGACAGGGAGGATGGCTACACCTTC
>17|TRBV18|once|TRBJ2-4|TRBD1
CASSPPDRDAAKNIQYF
TGTGCCAGCTCACCACCGGACAGGGATGCGGCCAAAAACATTCAGTACTTC
>14|TRBV27|-|TRBJ2-7|TRBD1
CASRPGTGDYEQYF
TGTGCCAGCAGACCCGGGACAGGGGACTACGAGCAGTACTTC
>13|TRBV27|-|TRBJ1-2|-
CASSLDSTYGYTF
TGTGCCAGCAGTTTAGACAGTACTTATGGCTACACCTTC
>14|TRBV6-1|once|TRBJ1-1|-
CASSEGQGFTEAFF
TGTGCCAGCAGTGAAGGGCAGGGCTTCACTGAAGCTTTCTTT
>16|TRBV29-1|-|TRBJ2-5|-
CSVGLPRDRSQETQYF
TGCAGCGTGGGCCTTCCAAGAGACAGGTCCCAAGAGACCCAGTACTTC
>18|TRBV10-3|-|TRBJ1-6|TRBD1
CAISRTGGKFQSNSPLHF
TGTGCCATCAGTAGGACAGGGGGCAAGTTTCAGTCGAATTCACCCCTCCACTTT
>14|TRBV24-1|-|TRBJ2-1|-
CATSGAGAYNEQFF
TGTGCCACCAGCGGAGCAGGGGCCTACAATGAGCAGTTCTTC
>15|TRBV6-5|few|TRBJ2-2|TRBD1
CASSRTGKGTGELFF
TGTGCCAGCAGCCGGACAGGAAAGGGGACCGGGGAGCTGTTTTTT